This T cell receptor (beta chain) was sequenced during a study of T cell responses to AZD1222 COVID-19 vaccine. Study-wide results and caveats: Nearly half of the spike-specific TCRs reportedly recognize variant regions that carry no mutations. White British people made up most donors, females outnumbered males, and clonal diversity was possibly underestimated. Spike-specific TCR breadth and depth both grew after two AZD1222 doses. Every sample of the repertoires postdated the peak T cell response.

The repertoire was sequenced with immunoSEQ multiplex PCR; TCRdb's copy has only in-frame clones and lacks some. The profile shows about 270,000 clones, 85% to 95% of them singletons. Trimming cost V 0 bases and J 3 bases, with 6 bases left between them. The CDR3 has 14 amino acids. The germline V gene has CDR1 SNHLY and CDR2 FYNNEI. Note on this clone: Its antigen is not identified.

The receptor was isolated from an adult who received the AZD1222 COVID-19 vaccine. The starting material was peripheral blood, obtained 28 days after the second AZD1222 dose. V is TRBV2 and J is TRBJ1-5; D gene unclear. CDR3 in amino acids: CASSEASTNQPQHF. The CDR3 nucleotides are TGTGCCAGCAGTGAAGCGAGTACCAATCAGCCCCAGCATTTT. Complete variable domain (other parts from reference TRBV2 and TRBJ1-5): EPEVTQTPSHQVTQMGQEVILRCVPISNHLYFYWYRQILGQKVEFLVSFYNNEISEKSEIFDDQFSVERPDGSNFTLKIRSTKLEDSAMYFCASSEASTNQPQHFGDGTRLSIL.